What follows are 12 T cell receptor beta chains derived from one specimen sequenced in a study of T cell repertoires in cytomegalovirus infection. MiXCR, run by TCRdb on the reads, gives a single entry per CDR3 protein. The data hold 150,000 to 200,000 distinct CDR3 sequences, with roughly a sixth observed a single time. The sequencing input was CD8+ T cells from PBMCs. These receptor sequences come from a human donor in good health (CMV status not recorded). Some clones in this sample may be carry-over from other donors' samples.

This clonotype has a handful of counts. The genes are TRBV6-4 and TRBJ2-3; no firm D call. Trimming left V 2 bases short and J 2 bases short, with 8 bases between. The CDR3 is 14 residues long. Germline CDR1 reads MRHNA; CDR2 reads SNTAGT. The CDR3 reads CASSDGLHTDTQYF. The CDR3 coding sequence is TGTGCCAGCAGTGACGGGCTCCACACAGATACGCAGTATTTT.

This clonotype was observed a few times. The CDR3 spells CASSLEAGRYEQYF. In nucleotides, the CDR3 is TGTGCCAGCAGCTTAGAAGCAGGGCGGTACGAGCAGTACTTC. The gene calls are TRBV7-2 and TRBJ2-7; D is possibly TRBD1 (5 bases). Looked up from germline, CDR1 is SGHTA and CDR2 is FQGNSA. This CDR3 comprises 14 residues. Trimming left V 1 base short and J 4 bases short, with 11 bases between.

Only a few counts were recorded for this clonotype. The chain joins TRBV7-2 to TRBJ1-2; TRBD1 is a possible D gene (5 bases). Germline CDR1 and CDR2: SGHTA and FQGNSA. The CDR3 runs 14 residues. The V gene lost 7 bases and the J gene lost 3 bases, with 15 bases spanning the gap. The CDR3 DNA reads as TGTGCCAGCATCTCGGACACTTCGCACTATGGCTACACCTTC. This translates into CASISDTSHYGYTF.

The rearrangement uses TRBV4-1 and TRBJ2-7; 8 bases match TRBD2. Germline assignment: CDR1 MGHRA and CDR2 YSYEKL. J gave up 3 bases and V 0 bases, and 4 bases lay outside the gene matches. CDR3 size: 15 residues. The CDR3 coding sequence is TGCGCCAGCAGCCAAGACCGGGGGGGCATCTACGAGCAGTACTTC. Amino acid sequence: CASSQDRGGIYEQYF.

This clonotype appeared a few times. As DNA, the CDR3 is TGTGCCAGCAGCCCCCGGGGGAATTCACCCCTCCACTTT. It specifies CASSPRGNSPLHF. V and J are TRBV7-3 and TRBJ1-6; D is possibly TRBD1 (5 bases). This CDR3 comprises 13 residues. V was pared by 5 bases and J by 7 bases, with 9 bases between. Germline V CDR1 and CDR2: SGHTA, FQGTGA.

The chain is built from TRBV20-1 and TRBJ2-3; tentatively, D is TRBD1 or TRBD2 (5 bases each). Germline V CDR1 and CDR2: DFQATT, SNEGSKA (reference sequence). The CDR3 is made up of 17 amino acids. V was clipped by 0 bases and J by 0 bases, with 16 bases between them. CDR3 sequence (DNA): TGCAGTGCTAGAGATCGAAGGGACGGCCGTAGCACAGATACGCAGTATTTT. This translates into CSARDRRDGRSTDTQYF.

This clonotype was seen a few times. V is TRBV12-3 or TRBV12-4 and J is TRBJ2-2; D ambiguous. The CDR3 has 15 amino acids. Between the trimmed V and J ends, which lost 2 bases and 6 bases, there was a span of 13 bases. The CDR3 loop is CASSLYAPGAGELFF. The CDR3 nucleotides are TGTGCCAGCAGTTTATACGCCCCAGGCGCCGGGGAGCTGTTTTTT.

This clonotype was observed at least ten times. The chain couples TRBV7-9 to TRBJ1-5; TRBD1 might be the D (5 bases). From germline, CDR1 is SEHNR and CDR2 FQNEAQ (reference sequence). The CDR3 consists of 13 residues. The ends were cut back, 6 bases at V and 2 bases at J, with 8 bases in the middle. The CDR3 DNA reads TGTGCCAGCAGTCAGGGTGGCAATCAGCCCCAGCATTTT. Translated, it gives CASSQGGNQPQHF.

The chain recombines TRBV29-1 with TRBJ2-7, with TRBD2 matching over 8 bases. Germline V gives CDR1 SQVTM, CDR2 ANQGSEA. Trimming took 6 bases from V and 1 from J; bases not matched to a gene: 5. This CDR3 has 13 residues. CDR3 loop: CSVKAGASYEQYF. In nucleotides, the CDR3 is TGCAGCGTGAAAGCGGGAGCGTCCTACGAGCAGTACTTC.

This clonotype was observed a single time. V is TRBV20-1 and J is TRBJ2-5, with TRBD2 matching 10 bases. Trimming took 3 bases from V and 6 from J; bases not matched to a gene: 7. The CDR3 is made up of 14 amino acids. Germline CDR1 reads DFQATT; CDR2 reads SNEGSKA (reference sequence). The chain's CDR3 is CSARSGGARKTQYF. The CDR3 DNA follows: TGCAGTGCTAGGAGCGGGGGGGCCCGAAAGACCCAGTACTTC.

The rearrangement uses TRBV20-1 and TRBJ2-5; 8 nucleotides line up with TRBD2. After removal of 0 bases from V and 1 base from J, the junction contained 7 bases not matched to a gene. The CDR3 covers 16 residues. Germline lookup yields CDR1 DFQATT and CDR2 SNEGSKA (reference sequence). The CDR3 sequence is CSAREGLATIQETQYF. CDR3 in DNA: TGCAGTGCTAGAGAAGGACTAGCAACCATCCAAGAGACCCAGTACTTC.

The chain joins TRBV7-9 to TRBJ1-1; a weak D match, TRBD1 (6 bases). CDR1 and CDR2 from the germline V gene are SEHNR and FQNEAQ (reference sequence). V lost 4 bases and J lost 6, with 9 bases in between. This CDR3 is built from 12 residues. The CDR3 here is CASSWGPAEAFF. The CDR3 nucleotides read TGTGCCAGCAGCTGGGGGCCGGCTGAAGCTTTCTTT.